These 11 T cell receptor beta chains were sequenced from one sample in a study of identical twins. TCRdb redid the calling of the 5' RACE reads with MiXCR, one entry per CDR3 protein. The table has approximately 210,000 distinct CDR3 sequences, 9.4% seen once. The sample was memory (CD45RO+) T cells sorted from blood. Receptor source: a woman aged 18 to 35 in good health.

The chain links TRBV12-3 or TRBV12-4 to TRBJ1-5, with TRBD1 matching 10 bases. The CDR3 has 12 amino acids. V was clipped by 6 bases and J by 10 bases; unmatched bases: 3. CDR3 amino acids: CASRGDRGPQHF. The CDR3 DNA sequence: TGTGCCAGCAGGGGGGACAGGGGCCCCCAGCATTTT.

This clonotype was counted only a few times. The chain recombines TRBV7-6 with TRBJ1-5; no definite D call. Germline V gene data show CDR1 as SGHVS and CDR2 as FNYEAQ. Trimming removed 1 base from V and 3 bases from J, with 13 bases in between. The CDR3 has 16 residues. The CDR3 DNA is TGTGCCAGCAGCTTAGAAGGGTTCGGGGACAATCAGCCCCAGCATTTT. Protein sequence: CASSLEGFGDNQPQHF.

The rearrangement uses TRBV6-2 or TRBV6-3 and TRBJ1-1, with D hard to call. This CDR3 region has 14 residues. The ends were cut back, 6 bases at V and 8 bases at J, with 19 bases in the middle. Germline V lookup: CDR1 MNHEY, CDR2 SVGEGT. The CDR3 nucleotides are TGTGCCAGCAGATCCCCGGGGTTTACAGCCGAAGCTTTCTTT. Protein sequence: CASRSPGFTAEAFF.

This chain joins TRBV11-2 and TRBJ2-7; no clear D. Trimming took 0 bases from V and 3 from J, leaving 6 bases between them. The CDR3 is 13 amino acids. Germline CDR1 SGHAT, CDR2 FQNNGV. CDR3 in DNA: TGTGCCAGCAGCTTAGATTTCCGCTACGAGCAGTACTTC. This codes for CASSLDFRYEQYF.

This clonotype has ten or more counts. This chain joins TRBV5-1 and TRBJ1-1; D gene unclear. Germline V gives CDR1 SGHRS, CDR2 YFSETQ. The V gene lost 4 bases and the J gene lost 3 bases, with 13 bases spanning the gap. This CDR3 has 14 residues. The CDR3: CASSGPARDTEAFF. CDR3 in DNA: TGCGCCAGCAGCGGACCGGCGAGGGACACTGAAGCTTTCTTT.

Only a few counts were recorded for this clonotype. The chain's CDR3 is CARDGQGGTDTQYF. For the CDR3, the DNA is TGTGCCAGGGATGGACAGGGGGGCACAGATACGCAGTATTTT. The chain uses TRBV2 and TRBJ2-3; 10 bases agree with TRBD1. V shed 9 bases, J shed 1 base, and the junction held 4 bases outside the gene matches. Germline V gene lookup returns CDR1 SNHLY and CDR2 FYNNEI. This CDR3 has 14 residues. Combining the CDR3 with reference TRBV2 and TRBJ2-3 gives the whole variable domain EPEVTQTPSHQVTQMGQEVILRCVPISNHLYFYWYRQILGQKVEFLVSFYNNEISEKSEIFDDQFSVERPDGSNFTLKIRSTKLEDSAMYFCARDGQGGTDTQYFGPGTRLTVL.

This clonotype has a count of ten or more. The rearrangement links TRBV5-1 to TRBJ2-5; D is undetermined. There are 14 residues in the CDR3. V was clipped by 0 bases and J by 0 bases, with 6 bases between them. Germline CDR1 reads SGHRS; CDR2 reads YFSETQ. Written as DNA, the CDR3 is TGCGCCAGCAGCTTGGGACGGCACCAAGAGACCCAGTACTTC. Its translation: CASSLGRHQETQYF.

This clonotype was counted between two and nine times. This chain uses TRBV11-2 with TRBJ2-7, with a tentative D call TRBD1 (5 bases). Germline V lookup: CDR1 SGHAT, CDR2 FQNNGV. V was shortened by 3 bases and J by 6 bases, with 12 bases between the two germline ends. The CDR3 sequence is 13 residues long. The CDR3 reads CASSFQGTGEQYF. The CDR3, as DNA: TGTGCCAGCAGCTTTCAGGGAACGGGCGAGCAGTACTTC.

This clonotype was recorded many times. This rearrangement joins TRBV7-2 to TRBJ2-5, with TRBD1 matching 7 bases. J lost 3 bases, V lost 6 bases, and 4 bases had no gene match. The V gene's germline CDR1 is SGHTA and CDR2 FQGNSA. The CDR3 contains 13 residues. The DNA for the CDR3 is TGTGCCAGCAGTTACGACAGGGAAGAGACCCAGTACTTC. This sequence encodes CASSYDREETQYF.

The sample holds many counts of this clonotype. The chain is built from TRBV11-1 and TRBJ2-1; a possible D gene is TRBD1 (7 bases). Germline V gene data show CDR1 as SGHAT and CDR2 as FQDESV (reference sequence). Trimming stripped 6 bases from V and 0 bases from J, with 24 bases between. The CDR3 length is 19 residues. CDR3 sequence (DNA): TGTGCCAGCAGTCCAGGCGGGGTCAGGGGGTTTAGCTCCTACAATGAGCAGTTCTTC. Translation gives CASSPGGVRGFSSYNEQFF.

This clonotype has just a few counts. This sequence joins TRBV5-4 and TRBJ1-1; 8 bases align to TRBD1. The CDR3 has 14 amino acids. Germline V gives CDR1 SGHNT, CDR2 YYREEE (reference sequence). V lost 1 base and J lost 3; bases outside the gene matches: 2. CDR3 nucleotide sequence: TGTGCCAGCAGCTTGACAGGGGGGTACACTGAAGCTTTCTTT. Amino acids: CASSLTGGYTEAFF.